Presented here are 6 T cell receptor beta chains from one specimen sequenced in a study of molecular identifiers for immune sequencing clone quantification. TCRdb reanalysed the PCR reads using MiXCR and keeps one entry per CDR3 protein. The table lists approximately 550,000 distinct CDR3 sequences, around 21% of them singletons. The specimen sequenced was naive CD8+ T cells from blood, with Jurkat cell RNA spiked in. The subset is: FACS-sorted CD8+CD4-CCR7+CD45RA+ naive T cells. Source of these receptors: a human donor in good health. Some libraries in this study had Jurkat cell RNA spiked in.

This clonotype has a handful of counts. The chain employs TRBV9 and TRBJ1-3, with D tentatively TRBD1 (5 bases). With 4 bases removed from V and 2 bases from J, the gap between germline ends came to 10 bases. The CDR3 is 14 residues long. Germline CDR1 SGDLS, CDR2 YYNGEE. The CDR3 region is CASSPGRTGNTIYF. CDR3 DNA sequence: TGTGCCAGCAGCCCGGGACGAACTGGAAACACCATATATTTT. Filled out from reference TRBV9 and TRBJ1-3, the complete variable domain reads DSGVTQTPKHLITATGQRVTLRCSPRSGDLSVYWYQQSLDQGLQFLIQYYNGEERAKGNILERFSAQQFPDLHSELNLSSLELGDSALYFCASSPGRTGNTIYFGEGSWLTVV.

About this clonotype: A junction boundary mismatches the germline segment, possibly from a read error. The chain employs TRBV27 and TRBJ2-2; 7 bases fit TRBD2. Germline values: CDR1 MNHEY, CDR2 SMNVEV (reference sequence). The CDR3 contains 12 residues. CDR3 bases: TGTGCCATCGGGGGGAACACCGGGGAACTGTTTTTT. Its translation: CAIGGNTGELFF.

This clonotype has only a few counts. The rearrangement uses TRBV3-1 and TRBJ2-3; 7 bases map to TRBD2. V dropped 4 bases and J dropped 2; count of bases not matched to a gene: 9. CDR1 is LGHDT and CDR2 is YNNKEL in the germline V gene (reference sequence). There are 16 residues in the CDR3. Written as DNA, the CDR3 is TGTGCCAGCAGCCGCAGACTAGCAGGTATCACAGATACGCAGTATTTT. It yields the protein CASSRRLAGITDTQYF.

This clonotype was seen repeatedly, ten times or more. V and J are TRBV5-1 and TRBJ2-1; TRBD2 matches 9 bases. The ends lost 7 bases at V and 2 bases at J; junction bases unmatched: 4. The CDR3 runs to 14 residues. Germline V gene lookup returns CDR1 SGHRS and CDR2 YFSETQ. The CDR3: CASQLAGPYNEQFF. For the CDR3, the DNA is TGCGCCAGCCAACTAGCGGGCCCCTACAATGAGCAGTTCTTC.

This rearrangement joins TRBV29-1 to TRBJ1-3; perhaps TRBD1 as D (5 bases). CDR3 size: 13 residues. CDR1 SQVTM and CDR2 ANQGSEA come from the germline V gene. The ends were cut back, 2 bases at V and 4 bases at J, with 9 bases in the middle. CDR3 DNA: TGCAGCGTTGAACCCGGGGCCGGAAACACCATATATTTT. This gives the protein CSVEPGAGNTIYF.

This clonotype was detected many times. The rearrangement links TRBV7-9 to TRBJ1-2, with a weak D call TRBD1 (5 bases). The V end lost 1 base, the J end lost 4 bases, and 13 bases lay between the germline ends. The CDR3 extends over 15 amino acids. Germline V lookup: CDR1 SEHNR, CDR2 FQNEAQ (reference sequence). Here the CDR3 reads CASSLDQGWGYGYTF. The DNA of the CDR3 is TGTGCCAGCAGCTTAGATCAGGGATGGGGCTATGGCTACACCTTC.